The 22 T cell receptor beta chains below all came from one sample that was sequenced in a study of T cells in Graves' hyperthyroidism and ophthalmopathy. Researchers amplified the TCR beta CDR3 regions from RNA transcripts. First-round RT-PCR with HTBI primers amplified the TCR CDR3 region. Each CDR3 protein is one row after TCRdb ran MiXCR on the multiplex PCR reads. In the table there are a few hundred thousand distinct CDR3 sequences, approximately 14% of which are singletons. Material: blood. The source of these receptors is a woman aged 25 to 45 with Graves' ophthalmopathy.

This clonotype was observed a few times. V usage is TRBV6-1 and J usage is TRBJ2-4; weak D call: TRBD1 (6 bases). The CDR3 runs to 18 residues. The ends were cut back, 2 bases at V and 0 bases at J, with 17 bases in the middle. Germline V gene sequence: CDR1 MNHNS, CDR2 SASEGT. CDR3 nucleotide sequence: TGTGCCAGCAGTGAATTCCCCGTCGAGGGGGTAGCCAAAAACATTCAGTACTTC. Translation: CASSEFPVEGVAKNIQYF.

This clonotype was seen many times. The CDR3 does not end in the conserved phenylalanine or tryptophan, so this is likely a read error. The CDR3 region is CASSPQLQDNEQFL. The DNA for the CDR3 is TGTGCCAGCTCACCACAGTTACAGGACAATGAGCAGTTCCTC. V gene TRBV2 combines with J gene TRBJ2-1; perhaps TRBD1 as D (5 bases). Trimming pared 8 bases from V and 5 bases from J, leaving 16 bases between. CDR3 length: 14 amino acids. In germline, CDR1 is SNHLY, CDR2 FYNNEI.

Many counts were recorded for this clonotype. The V and J genes are TRBV2 and TRBJ1-5; a possible D gene is TRBD1 (6 bases). The CDR3 spans 13 residues. Germline V gene lookup returns CDR1 SNHLY and CDR2 FYNNEI. V lost 8 bases, J lost 2 bases, and 10 bases lay in between. CDR3 sequence: CASQDRRNQPQHF. The CDR3, as DNA: TGTGCCAGCCAAGACAGGCGCAATCAGCCCCAGCATTTT.

This clonotype was picked up many times. The V call is TRBV28, the J call TRBJ1-4; TRBD1 agrees at 7 bases. CDR1 and CDR2 from the germline V gene are MDHEN and SYDVKM. The CDR3 runs 15 residues. After removal of 4 bases from V and 5 bases from J, the junction contained 7 bases not matched to a gene. The CDR3 region has the DNA TGTGCCAGCAGTTCCGAGGACAGGAGAAATGAAAAACTGTTTTTT. It yields the protein CASSSEDRRNEKLFF.

This clonotype was seen ten or more times. The gene calls are TRBV28 and TRBJ1-1, with D possibly TRBD1 on 5 matching bases. Trimming shortened V by 6 bases and J by 0 bases, and 14 bases separated the two germline ends. This CDR3 contains 15 residues. Germline values: CDR1 MDHEN, CDR2 SYDVKM. The CDR3 DNA sequence: TGTGCCAGCAGGCCGACAGTTCCAATGAACACTGAAGCTTTCTTT. Its translation: CASRPTVPMNTEAFF.

This clonotype came up a few times. As DNA, the CDR3 is TGTGCCATCAGGTCAATGGGGGATCGTACTGAAGCTTTCTTT. Its protein is CAIRSMGDRTEAFF. This chain joins TRBV10-3 and TRBJ1-1; a weak D match, TRBD1 (5 bases). The germline V gene has CDR1 ENHRY and CDR2 SYGVKD. Trimming took 6 bases from V and 5 from J, leaving 16 bases between them. CDR3 size: 14 residues.

This chain uses TRBV24-1 with TRBJ1-2, with TRBD1 identical over 7 bases. Germline V gene data show CDR1 as KGHDR and CDR2 as SFDVKD. The CDR3 consists of 16 residues. V was pared by 6 bases and J by 3 bases, with 12 bases of the junction left unmatched. DNA for the CDR3: TGTGCCACCAGTCCTGCCGCCGGGACAGAAGACTATGGCTACACCTTC. Protein sequence: CATSPAAGTEDYGYTF.

V gene TRBV20-1 combines with J gene TRBJ1-1; 9 bases are shared with TRBD1. The V and J ends lost 5 bases and 2 bases, in that order; junction bases with no gene match: 6. Germline V gene lookup returns CDR1 DFQATT and CDR2 SNEGSKA (reference sequence). This CDR3 is 14 amino acids long. The CDR3 is CSAESTGGNTEAFF. The CDR3 DNA reads TGCAGTGCTGAATCGACAGGGGGAAACACTGAAGCTTTCTTT.

This clonotype appeared many times. The chain links TRBV13 to TRBJ1-5; no firm D call. Germline V gene sequence: CDR1 PRHDT, CDR2 FYEKMQ (reference sequence). The CDR3 covers 17 residues. Trimming stripped 0 bases from V and 1 base from J, with 13 bases between. In DNA form, the CDR3 reads TGTGCCAGCAGCTTAGGCCCTTTTGGGGTGAGCAATCAGCCCCAGCATTTT. It encodes CASSLGPFGVSNQPQHF.

This clonotype was seen repeatedly, ten times or more. The genes are TRBV28 and TRBJ1-1, with D hard to call. Germline assignment: CDR1 MDHEN and CDR2 SYDVKM. The CDR3 spans 13 residues. V dropped 5 bases and J dropped 10 bases, with 17 bases sitting between them. The CDR3 reads CASSTPYRLGAFF. CDR3 nucleotide sequence: TGTGCCAGCAGTACCCCTTACCGGTTGGGAGCTTTCTTT.

This clonotype was seen ten or more times. The V gene is TRBV11-2, the J gene TRBJ1-1, with a tentative D call TRBD1 (5 bases). Trimming pared 2 bases from V and 5 bases from J, leaving 18 bases between. This CDR3 is built from 16 residues. CDR1 SGHAT and CDR2 FQNNGV come from the germline V gene. The CDR3 nucleotides are TGTGCCAGCAGCTTAAGTGGGGGGGGGGGTGGAACTGAAGCTTTCTTT. Translated: CASSLSGGGGGTEAFF.

The chain has TRBV27 and TRBJ2-1; no reliable D call. The germline V gene encodes CDR1 MNHEY and CDR2 SMNVEV (reference sequence). The V and J ends lost 5 bases and 9 bases respectively, with 14 bases between them. The CDR3 sequence is 13 residues long. CDR3 sequence: CASSPGVASEQFF. Here the CDR3 DNA reads TGTGCCAGCAGTCCCGGCGTCGCTAGTGAGCAGTTCTTC.

V is TRBV7-9 and J is TRBJ1-1; no definite D call. Germline CDR1 and CDR2: SEHNR and FQNEAQ (reference sequence). The V end was cut by 6 bases, the J end by 1 base, with 12 bases between. This CDR3 is 14 amino acids long. Here the CDR3 DNA reads TGTGCCAGCAGTACTAGCGGACCGAACACTGAAGCTTTCTTT. As protein: CASSTSGPNTEAFF.

V is TRBV28 and J is TRBJ1-6, with 10 bases matching TRBD1. CDR1 is MDHEN, CDR2 SYDVKM, per germline. V shed 3 bases, J shed 13 bases, and the junction held 6 bases outside the gene matches. This CDR3 contains 14 residues. CDR3 loop: CASSFSGTGVPLHF. CDR3 sequence (DNA): TGTGCCAGCAGTTTCTCCGGGACAGGGGTTCCCCTCCACTTT.

The sample holds many counts of this clonotype. The rearrangement links TRBV28 to TRBJ2-1; D is possibly TRBD1 or TRBD2 (9 bases each). Germline V gene lookup returns CDR1 MDHEN and CDR2 SYDVKM. V lost 4 bases and J lost 3, with 19 bases in between. The CDR3 extends over 17 amino acids. The CDR3 DNA reads TGTGCCAGCAGTTGGGGACAGGGACTAGCTGGCTACAATGAGCAGTTCTTC. It translates to CASSWGQGLAGYNEQFF.

With respect to this clonotype: A much larger clone lies a single base off, so this may be a read error. The conserved phenylalanine or tryptophan normally closing the CDR3 is absent here, so this likely arose from a read error. The chain joins TRBV6-1 to TRBJ1-1; D remains ambiguous. Germline V gene data show CDR1 as MNHNS and CDR2 as SASEGT. The CDR3 has 13 amino acids. Trimming removed 6 bases from V and 7 bases from J, with 15 bases in between. The CDR3 is CASRKNNRGEAFL. For the CDR3, the DNA is TGTGCCAGCAGGAAAAACAACAGAGGTGAAGCTTTCCTT.

This clonotype came up many times. The chain employs TRBV5-5 and TRBJ1-5; perhaps TRBD1 as D (5 bases). Trimming removed 1 base from V and 0 bases from J, with 17 bases in between. The germline V gene encodes CDR1 SGHKS and CDR2 YYEKEE (reference sequence). This CDR3 spans 18 amino acids. CDR3 DNA sequence: TGTGCCAGCAGCTTGCCCCTGACAGACATATATAGCAATCAGCCCCAGCATTTT. Translating gives CASSLPLTDIYSNQPQHF.

This clonotype was counted a single time. Germline and junction disagree at one end, which may indicate a read error. The chain uses TRBV11-1 and TRBJ1-6, with D hard to call. Germline V gene data show CDR1 as SGHAT and CDR2 as FQDESV (reference sequence). CDR3 length: 13 amino acids. In nucleotides, the CDR3 is TGTGCCAGCAGCCCCCGAGGCAATTCACCCCCCCACTTT. Translating gives CASSPRGNSPPHF. The variable domain in full, with the rest retrieved from reference TRBV11-1 and TRBJ1-6, is EAEVAQSPRYKITEKSQAVAFWCDPISGHATLYWYRQILGQGPELLVQFQDESVVDDSQLPKDRFSAERLKGVDSTLKIQPAELGDSAMYLCASSPRGNSPPHFGNGTRLTVT.

V gene TRBV13 combines with J gene TRBJ2-2; 8 nucleotides line up with TRBD1. V trimming: 5 bases; J trimming: 6 bases; junction bases outside the gene matches: 5. From germline, CDR1 is PRHDT and CDR2 FYEKMQ (reference sequence). This CDR3 has 14 amino acids. The CDR3 loop reads CASSRQGRPGELFF. CDR3 DNA sequence: TGTGCCAGCAGCCGACAGGGGCGTCCCGGGGAGCTGTTTTTT.

The V gene is TRBV20-1, the J gene TRBJ1-5, with TRBD1 as a possible D gene (6 bases). Germline CDR1 reads DFQATT; CDR2 reads SNEGSKA (reference sequence). V gave up 3 bases and J gave up 2 bases, with 8 bases separating them. The CDR3 totals 13 residues. CDR3 sequence: CSASRGGNQPQHF. The CDR3 nucleotides read TGCAGTGCTAGCAGGGGCGGCAATCAGCCCCAGCATTTT.

This clonotype was seen at least ten times. The chain links TRBV11-2 to TRBJ2-5, with D uncertain. The CDR3 consists of 14 residues. The germline V gene has CDR1 SGHAT and CDR2 FQNNGV. V gave up 1 base and J gave up 11 bases, with 17 bases separating them. CDR3 residues: CASSLGPYDWKQYF. The CDR3 nucleotides are TGTGCCAGCAGCTTAGGTCCCTATGATTGGAAACAGTACTTC. Using reference TRBV11-2 and TRBJ2-5 for the parts outside the CDR3, the full variable domain is EAGVAQSPRYKIIEKRQSVAFWCNPISGHATLYWYQQILGQGPKLLIQFQNNGVVDDSQLPKDRFSAERLKGVDSTLKIQPAKLEDSAVYLCASSLGPYDWKQYFGPGTRLLVL.

This clonotype was found many times. The chain is built from TRBV18 and TRBJ2-5; no clear D. Trimming stripped 3 bases from V and 0 bases from J, with 5 bases between. The germline V gene has CDR1 KGHSH and CDR2 LQKENI. CDR3 length: 13 residues. The CDR3 reads CASSPAYQETQYF. As DNA, the CDR3 is TGTGCCAGCTCACCCGCGTACCAAGAGACCCAGTACTTC.